Below, 26 T cell receptor beta chains from the same sample are listed, as sequenced in a study of cytomegalovirus exposure and HLA in healthy donors. With 60 Vbeta and 13 Jbeta primers, the PCR was carried out. Sequencing was performed with immunoSEQ multiplex PCR; in TCRdb, only in-frame clones are kept and a portion is missing. The sample table includes some 110,000 clones. Sequencing was done on a sample of PBMCs. Source of these receptors: a man in his thirties or forties in good health and CMV-seronegative.

J is TRBJ1-1 and V is TRBV7-2; TRBD1 aligns across 7 bases. The CDR3 is made up of 15 amino acids. Germline V gene sequence: CDR1 SGHTA, CDR2 FQGNSA. V lost 5 bases and J lost 5; bases outside the gene matches: 11. The CDR3: CASSRPTGQLTEAFF. The CDR3, as DNA: TGTGCCAGCAGCAGGCCCACGGGACAGCTTACTGAAGCTTTCTTT.

The J gene is TRBJ1-2, the V gene TRBV2, with D uncertain. V lost 8 bases and J lost 0, with 13 bases in between. Germline V gives CDR1 SNHLY, CDR2 FYNNEI. The CDR3 totals 14 residues. CDR3 loop: CASGLEGSNYGYTF. CDR3 DNA: TGTGCCAGCGGGTTAGAGGGATCTAACTATGGCTACACCTTC.

The chain links TRBV29-1 to TRBJ2-7; unclear D gene. V gave up 0 bases and J gave up 0 bases, with 6 bases separating them. The CDR3 covers 13 residues. Germline CDR1 SQVTM, CDR2 ANQGSEA. The DNA of the CDR3 is TGCAGCGTTGAAGACGGTACCTCCTACGAGCAGTACTTC. Protein sequence: CSVEDGTSYEQYF.

The chain is built from TRBV4-1 and TRBJ2-7; a weak D match, TRBD2 (6 bases). CDR1 MGHRA and CDR2 YSYEKL come from the germline V gene. The CDR3 covers 15 residues. The V end lost 1 base, the J end lost 4 bases, and 14 bases lay between the germline ends. In DNA, the CDR3 is TGCGCCAGCAGCCAAGTTTTAGCGGACCAATACGAGCAGTACTTC. This codes for CASSQVLADQYEQYF.

In nucleotides, the CDR3 is TGCAGCGTCGTTTTCCCCGGGACTTTCGAGCAGTACTTC. As protein: CSVVFPGTFEQYF. V gene TRBV29-1 combines with J gene TRBJ2-7; weak D call: TRBD2 (6 bases). Germline V gene data show CDR1 as SQVTM and CDR2 as ANQGSEA. The V and J ends lost 6 bases and 6 bases respectively, with 18 bases between them. There are 13 residues in the CDR3.

The rearrangement uses TRBV27 and TRBJ1-1; possible D gene TRBD1, 5 bases. The CDR3 contains 13 residues. V was clipped by 0 bases and J by 7 bases, with 9 bases between them. CDR1 and CDR2 (germline): MNHEY, SMNVEV (reference sequence). CDR3 bases: TGTGCCAGCAGTTTATCGAGAAGGGGTGAAGCTTTCTTT. It yields the protein CASSLSRRGEAFF.

V and J are TRBV7-9 and TRBJ2-1, with no clear D. Germline CDR1 SEHNR, CDR2 FQNEAQ (reference sequence). The V end lost 4 bases, the J end lost 8 bases, and 9 bases lay between the germline ends. CDR3 length equals 12 residues. This chain's CDR3 is CASSSPSDEQFF. CDR3 bases: TGTGCCAGCAGCTCGCCCTCGGATGAGCAGTTCTTC.

The V gene is TRBV11-3, the J gene TRBJ2-1; TRBD2 is a possible D gene (6 bases). Germline V CDR1 and CDR2: SGHNT, YENEEA. The V end lost 5 bases, the J end lost 5 bases, and 10 bases lay between the germline ends. This CDR3 contains 13 residues. CDR3 sequence (DNA): TGTGCCAGCAGCCCAAGGACTAACAATGAGCAGTTCTTC. Translation: CASSPRTNNEQFF.

The V and J genes are TRBV30 and TRBJ1-1; no firm D call. The germline V gene has CDR1 GTSNPN and CDR2 SVGIG (reference sequence). The ends were cut back, 0 bases at V and 1 base at J, with 12 bases in the middle. The CDR3 covers 15 residues. CDR3 DNA sequence: TGTGCCTGGAGTGTGAGCGGACGCAGGAACACTGAAGCTTTCTTT. It specifies CAWSVSGRRNTEAFF.

The CDR3 loop reads CASSQDGASGYNEQFF. CDR3 bases: TGTGCCAGCAGCCAAGATGGGGCTAGCGGATACAATGAGCAGTTCTTC. The chain is built from TRBV14 and TRBJ2-1; TRBD2 matches 7 bases. Germline V gene data show CDR1 as SGHDN and CDR2 as FVKESK. V was pared by 0 bases and J by 4 bases, with 6 bases of the junction left unmatched. The CDR3 contains 16 residues.

The chain links TRBV7-6 to TRBJ2-5; the D gene is possibly TRBD2 (5 bases). The CDR3 is made up of 14 amino acids. Germline CDR1 SGHVS, CDR2 FNYEAQ. The V end lost 5 bases, the J end lost 3 bases, and 13 bases lay between the germline ends. The CDR3 sequence is CASSPRLAKETQYF. CDR3 in DNA: TGTGCCAGCAGCCCCCGGTTAGCGAAAGAGACCCAGTACTTC. The variable domain in full, completed from reference TRBV7-6 and TRBJ2-5, reads GAGVSQSPRYKVTKRGQDVALRCDPISGHVSLYWYRQALGQGPEFLTYFNYEAQQDKSGLPNDRFSAERPEGSISTLTIQRTEQRDSAMYRCASSPRLAKETQYFGPGTRLLVL.

CDR3 DNA sequence: TGCGCCAGCAGCCTTCAGGGGGCCCAAGAGACCCAGTACTTC. Translating it yields CASSLQGAQETQYF. This chain connects TRBV5-1 to TRBJ2-5; 8 bases align to TRBD1. Per germline, CDR1 SGHRS and CDR2 YFSETQ. Trimming took 4 bases from V and 1 from J; bases not matched to a gene: 3. The CDR3 length is 14 residues.

The V call is TRBV19, the J call TRBJ2-7, with unresolved D. Trimming stripped 9 bases from V and 0 bases from J, with 12 bases between. Germline CDR1 and CDR2: LNHDA and SQIVND (reference sequence). The CDR3 consists of 13 residues. The CDR3 spells CASSPRPSYEQYF. The DNA for the CDR3 is TGTGCCAGCAGTCCCCGTCCCTCCTACGAGCAGTACTTC.

The chain links TRBV6-1 to TRBJ1-1, with D maybe TRBD1 (5 bases). Germline CDR1 and CDR2: MNHNS and SASEGT. Trimming pared 3 bases from V and 0 bases from J, leaving 14 bases between. This CDR3 contains 16 residues. CDR3 region: CASSEAPQGVNTEAFF. CDR3 DNA: TGTGCCAGCAGTGAGGCACCTCAGGGTGTGAACACTGAAGCTTTCTTT.

V is TRBV27 and J is TRBJ2-3; possibly TRBD1 for D (5 bases). Trimming removed 6 bases from V and 4 bases from J, with 11 bases in between. Germline CDR1 is MNHEY and CDR2 is SMNVEV (reference sequence). The CDR3 has 13 residues. The CDR3 DNA is TGTGCCAGCAGCACGCTAGGGGCAGATACGCAGTATTTT. Its translation: CASSTLGADTQYF.

The chain uses TRBV6-1 and TRBJ2-5, with a tentative D call TRBD2 (5 bases). Judging by the DNA end, TRBJ2-7 fits better; the J call may be wrong. CDR1 and CDR2 from the germline V gene are MNHNS and SASEGT. This CDR3 has 15 amino acids. The DNA of the CDR3 is TGTGCCAGCAGTGGATCCGCTAGCCTGAACTACGAGCAGTACTTC. Its translation is CASSGSASLNYEQYF.

This chain uses TRBV6-5 with TRBJ1-2, with D possibly being TRBD1 (5 bases). Germline loops: CDR1 MNHEY, CDR2 SVGAGI. The CDR3 length is 14 residues. V dropped 4 bases and J dropped 2 bases, with 11 bases sitting between them. The CDR3 sequence is CASSSTGSNYGYTF. The DNA of the CDR3 is TGTGCCAGCAGTTCAACAGGATCCAACTATGGCTACACCTTC.

J is TRBJ2-7 and V is TRBV13, with D perhaps TRBD2 (5 bases). CDR1 and CDR2 from the germline V gene are PRHDT and FYEKMQ (reference sequence). The CDR3 has 12 residues. V lost 5 bases and J lost 7, with 12 bases in between. CDR3 in amino acids: CASSPSGGEQYF. The CDR3 bases are TGTGCCAGCAGCCCGAGCGGCGGAGAGCAGTACTTC.

The CDR3 loop reads CASSFGLAGDTQYF. The DNA of the CDR3 is TGTGCCAGCAGCTTTGGGCTAGCGGGAGATACGCAGTATTTT. The rearrangement joins TRBV7-3 to TRBJ2-3, with TRBD2 matching over 8 bases. Germline CDR1 and CDR2: SGHTA and FQGTGA. This CDR3 spans 14 amino acids. V was pared by 3 bases and J by 5 bases, with 4 bases of the junction left unmatched.

The genes are TRBV2 and TRBJ2-2, with TRBD1 matching 10 bases. With 0 bases clipped from V and 0 bases from J, the junction kept 7 bases outside the gene matches. Per the germline V gene, CDR1 is SNHLY and CDR2 is FYNNEI. The CDR3 is 19 residues long. CDR3 in DNA: TGTGCCAGCAGTGAAGCACCGGGACAGGGGTTCGCGAACACCGGGGAGCTGTTTTTT. It translates to CASSEAPGQGFANTGELFF.

The chain couples TRBV30 to TRBJ1-1; TRBD1 matches at 9 bases. Trimming took 3 bases from V and 10 from J; bases not matched to a gene: 18. Per the germline V gene, CDR1 is GTSNPN and CDR2 is SVGIG (reference sequence). CDR3 length equals 16 residues. As DNA, the CDR3 is TGTGCCTGGAGCTCGAATTCCACAGGGGGCAGGAAGGCAGCTTTCTTT. Its protein is CAWSSNSTGGRKAAFF.

This chain uses TRBV6-5 with TRBJ2-7; D perhaps matches TRBD2 (5 bases). The length of the CDR3 is 15 residues. V was clipped by 8 bases and J by 0 bases, with 17 bases between them. Germline-derived CDR1 and CDR2 are MNHEY and SVGAGI. Here the CDR3 reads CASSGEGLSSYEQYF. CDR3 DNA: TGTGCCAGCTCAGGAGAGGGATTGAGCTCCTACGAGCAGTACTTC.

CDR3 sequence reads: CASSFMNQPQHF. The DNA of the CDR3 is TGTGCCAGCAGCTTCATGAATCAGCCCCAGCATTTT. The chain combines TRBV7-9 with TRBJ1-5; D remains ambiguous. The CDR3 totals 12 residues. V gave up 3 bases and J gave up 4 bases, with 4 bases separating them. In germline, CDR1 is SEHNR, CDR2 FQNEAQ (reference sequence).

This rearrangement joins TRBV4-1 to TRBJ2-1; 15 bases map to TRBD2. V lost 4 bases to trimming and J lost 7 bases; unmatched junction nucleotides: 2. The CDR3 is made up of 15 amino acids. Germline V gene sequence: CDR1 MGHRA, CDR2 YSYEKL. The CDR3, as DNA: TGCGCCAGCAGCCTGGGACTAGCGGGAGGAAATGAGCAGTTCTTC. Protein product: CASSLGLAGGNEQFF.

The rearrangement joins TRBV6-1 to TRBJ1-1, with TRBD1 as a possible D gene (5 bases). Looked up from germline, CDR1 is MNHNS and CDR2 is SASEGT. The CDR3 consists of 15 residues. V lost 0 bases to trimming and J lost 7 bases, with 15 bases between them. The CDR3 loop is CASSEAGGWSDEAFF. The CDR3, as DNA: TGTGCCAGCAGTGAAGCGGGGGGTTGGAGTGATGAAGCTTTCTTT.

V and J are TRBV5-1 and TRBJ2-5, with 11 bases that match TRBD2. Germline CDR1 and CDR2: SGHRS and YFSETQ. The trim removed 1 base at V and 5 bases at J, leaving 10 bases unmatched. The CDR3 contains 17 residues. This CDR3 reads CASSLLYSGRASETQYF. CDR3 nucleotides: TGCGCCAGCAGCTTGCTTTATAGCGGGAGGGCCTCGGAGACCCAGTACTTC.